This passage covers 30 T cell receptor beta chains from one sample sequenced in a study of OX40 agonist ivuxolimab in advanced cancers. TCRdb's copy holds only in-frame clones and misses some; the assay was immunoSEQ multiplex PCR. The sample has tens of thousands of clones, roughly four fifths seen once. Sample: CD4+ or CD8+ T cells sorted from blood, taken in a trial of the OX40 agonist ivuxolimab. The source of these receptors is an adult with an advanced solid tumor such as melanoma, head and neck, liver or kidney cancer.

V usage is TRBV2 and J usage is TRBJ2-1; TRBD1 agrees at 10 bases. The CDR3 covers 18 residues. Germline CDR1 reads SNHLY; CDR2 reads FYNNEI. After removal of 6 bases from V and 5 bases from J, the junction contained 16 bases not matched to a gene. CDR3 region: CASRGDPGQGTPHNEQFF. The DNA of the CDR3 is TGTGCCAGCAGGGGAGACCCGGGACAGGGGACCCCTCACAATGAGCAGTTCTTC.

The V call is TRBV2, the J call TRBJ2-1; D unclear. Trimming stripped 4 bases from V and 10 bases from J, with 8 bases between. The CDR3 sequence is 11 residues long. Germline CDR1 is SNHLY and CDR2 is FYNNEI. CDR3 sequence reads: CASSVYSEQFF. In nucleotides, the CDR3 is TGTGCCAGCAGTGTGTATAGCGAGCAGTTCTTC.

V and J are TRBV5-1 and TRBJ2-2; D may be TRBD1 (5 bases). V gave up 0 bases and J gave up 4 bases, with 16 bases separating them. This CDR3 spans 17 amino acids. Germline loops: CDR1 SGHRS, CDR2 YFSETQ. CDR3 in DNA: TGCGCCAGCAGCTTGGGCAGGGTTGGTAGGCTCACCGGGGAGCTGTTTTTT. Its protein product is CASSLGRVGRLTGELFF.

J is TRBJ1-2 and V is TRBV7-3; TRBD1 aligns across 9 bases. Germline assignment: CDR1 SGHTA and CDR2 FQGTGA. The CDR3 sequence is 17 residues long. The ends lost 3 bases at V and 4 bases at J; junction bases unmatched: 12. The CDR3: CASSLGQGWGLAYGYTF. The CDR3 DNA reads TGTGCCAGCAGCTTGGGACAGGGTTGGGGGTTGGCCTATGGCTACACCTTC.

This clone was recorded a few times. The chain uses TRBV7-6 and TRBJ1-5; no definite D call. From germline, CDR1 is SGHVS and CDR2 FNYEAQ. The V end was cut by 2 bases, the J end by 7 bases, with 9 bases between. The CDR3 extends over 13 amino acids. The CDR3: CASSLSEAQPQHF. The CDR3 DNA follows: TGTGCCAGCAGCTTAAGTGAGGCCCAGCCCCAGCATTTT.

V usage is TRBV5-1 and J usage is TRBJ1-3; D is possibly TRBD1 (6 bases). Germline V gene data show CDR1 as SGHRS and CDR2 as YFSETQ. Trimming took off 2 bases at V and 4 bases at J, with 13 bases between the two ends. The CDR3 loop spans 15 amino acids. CDR3 sequence (DNA): TGCGCCAGCAGCTTTGACCCCGGGACAGGAAACACCATATATTTT. It codes for CASSFDPGTGNTIYF. Combining the CDR3 with reference TRBV5-1 and TRBJ1-3 gives the whole variable domain KAGVTQTPRYLIKTRGQQVTLSCSPISGHRSVSWYQQTPGQGLQFLFEYFSETQRNKGNFPGRFSGRQFSNSRSEMNVSTLELGDSALYLCASSFDPGTGNTIYFGEGSWLTVV.

The rearrangement uses TRBV5-1 and TRBJ2-1, with 8 bases aligning to TRBD1. CDR3 length: 15 amino acids. Per the germline V gene, CDR1 is SGHRS and CDR2 is YFSETQ. V shed 4 bases, J shed 7 bases, and the junction held 10 bases outside the gene matches. The DNA of the CDR3 is TGCGCCAGCAGCCTCCGACAGGGGCTGGGAAATGAGCAGTTCTTC. Its protein is CASSLRQGLGNEQFF.

The chain links TRBV7-8 to TRBJ2-5; the match to TRBD1 covers 9 bases. CDR1 SGHVS and CDR2 FQNEAQ come from the germline V gene. The V gene end was trimmed by 1 base and the J gene end by 2 bases; junction bases not matched to a gene: 5. The CDR3 runs to 16 residues. The DNA for the CDR3 is TGTGCCAGCAGCTTAGAAGGGACAGGGCTTCAAGAGACCCAGTACTTC. Its protein is CASSLEGTGLQETQYF.

The rearrangement links TRBV7-6 to TRBJ2-3; D gene unclear. The V end was cut by 5 bases, the J end by 3 bases, with 12 bases between. The CDR3 loop spans 14 amino acids. Germline V lookup: CDR1 SGHVS, CDR2 FNYEAQ. The DNA of the CDR3 is TGTGCCAGCAGCAAGGAGTTGGCAACAGATACGCAGTATTTT. The encoded protein is CASSKELATDTQYF.

The V and J genes are TRBV6-5 and TRBJ1-1, with a tentative D call TRBD1 (6 bases). The CDR3 is 13 amino acids. CDR1 and CDR2 (germline): MNHEY, SVGAGI. V lost 7 bases and J lost 10, with 19 bases in between. Here the CDR3 DNA reads TGTGCCAGCACCTCCCAGGGGTGGCAGGGAGCTTTCTTT. It specifies CASTSQGWQGAFF.

The rearrangement uses TRBV5-1 and TRBJ2-1; D remains ambiguous. Germline V gene data show CDR1 as SGHRS and CDR2 as YFSETQ. CDR3 length: 14 residues. V was clipped by 4 bases and J by 8 bases, with 16 bases between them. DNA for the CDR3: TGCGCCAGCAGCACAGACAAGGTCTGGGATGAGCAGTTCTTC. This translates into CASSTDKVWDEQFF.

The chain is built from TRBV18 and TRBJ1-1, with 7 bases fitting TRBD1. CDR3 length: 15 residues. Germline trimming cut 1 base from V and 1 base from J; bases unmatched to any gene: 3. Germline CDR1 and CDR2: KGHSH and LQKENI. The CDR3 reads CASSPRAGGNTEAFF. DNA of the CDR3: TGTGCCAGCTCACCACGCGCAGGGGGGAACACTGAAGCTTTCTTT. Full variable domain (outside the CDR3, taken from reference TRBV18 and TRBJ1-1): NAGVMQNPRHLVRRRGQEARLRCSPMKGHSHVYWYRQLPEEGLKFMVYLQKENIIDESGMPKERFSAEFPKEGPSILRIQQVVRGDSAAYFCASSPRAGGNTEAFFGQGTRLTVV.

The gene calls are TRBV10-1 and TRBJ2-1; a possible D gene is TRBD1 (6 bases). The V gene lost 2 bases and the J gene lost 0 bases, with 11 bases spanning the gap. This CDR3 is built from 16 residues. Germline values: CDR1 WNHNN, CDR2 SYGVQD (reference sequence). Here the CDR3 reads CASSEIGTSSYNEQFF. CDR3 bases: TGCGCCAGCAGTGAGATCGGGACATCCTCCTACAATGAGCAGTTCTTC.

The chain is built from TRBV28 and TRBJ1-1; 7 positions agree with TRBD1. Per germline, CDR1 MDHEN and CDR2 SYDVKM. The V and J ends lost 5 bases and 8 bases, in that order; junction bases with no gene match: 14. The CDR3 is 15 amino acids. This CDR3 is CASSPHKQGMAEAFF. The CDR3 bases are TGTGCCAGCAGTCCTCATAAACAGGGGATGGCGGAAGCTTTCTTT.

The V gene is TRBV5-5, the J gene TRBJ2-7; a weak D match, TRBD1 (5 bases). Trimming shortened V by 0 bases and J by 2 bases, and 9 bases separated the two germline ends. CDR1 and CDR2 (germline): SGHKS, YYEKEE (reference sequence). The CDR3 length is 14 residues. For the CDR3, the DNA is TGTGCCAGCAGCTTGGCACAGGTAGCCTACGAGCAGTACTTC. Protein sequence: CASSLAQVAYEQYF.

This sequence joins TRBV5-4 and TRBJ2-3; TRBD1 agrees at 7 bases. The CDR3 length is 15 residues. Germline V gene lookup returns CDR1 SGHNT and CDR2 YYREEE (reference sequence). V lost 2 bases, J lost 1 base, and 4 bases stayed unmatched. CDR3 in DNA: TGTGCCAGCAGCTTACCCGGGACAGGCACAGATACGCAGTATTTT. Protein sequence: CASSLPGTGTDTQYF. Filled out from reference TRBV5-4 and TRBJ2-3, the complete variable domain reads ETGVTQSPTHLIKTRGQQVTLRCSSQSGHNTVSWYQQALGQGPQFIFQYYREEENGRGNFPPRFSGLQFPNYSSELNVNALELDDSALYLCASSLPGTGTDTQYFGPGTRLTVL.

The V gene is TRBV7-2, the J gene TRBJ2-5, with D unclear. Trimming shortened V by 4 bases and J by 5 bases, and 17 bases separated the two germline ends. This CDR3 contains 15 residues. Germline loops: CDR1 SGHTA, CDR2 FQGNSA. CDR3 DNA sequence: TGTGCCAGCAGCTCCACCTACGCGGTAGAGGAGACCCAGTACTTC. Its translation: CASSSTYAVEETQYF. The full variable domain, completed using reference TRBV7-2 and TRBJ2-5, is GAGVSQSPSNKVTEKGKDVELRCDPISGHTALYWYRQSLGQGLEFLIYFQGNSAPDKSGLPSDRFSAERTGGSVSTLTIQRTQQEDSAVYLCASSSTYAVEETQYFGPGTRLLVL.

The chain is built from TRBV7-2 and TRBJ2-3; 8 bases are shared with TRBD1. Germline CDR1 is SGHTA and CDR2 is FQGNSA. The CDR3 length is 13 residues. V was pared by 5 bases and J by 6 bases, with 4 bases of the junction left unmatched. CDR3 residues: CASSTDRVDTQYF. Written as DNA, the CDR3 is TGTGCCAGCAGCACGGACAGGGTGGATACGCAGTATTTT.

The rearrangement links TRBV19 to TRBJ1-1; unclear D gene. CDR1 and CDR2 (germline): LNHDA, SQIVND (reference sequence). Trimming cost V 3 bases and J 0 bases, with 11 bases left between them. This CDR3 region has 15 residues. CDR3 bases: TGTGCCAGTAGTATGGACGGGTTCATGAACACTGAAGCTTTCTTT. This gives the protein CASSMDGFMNTEAFF.

The chain recombines TRBV7-9 with TRBJ2-1; 7 nucleotides line up with TRBD2. The V gene's germline CDR1 is SEHNR and CDR2 FQNEAQ (reference sequence). The CDR3 has 14 amino acids. V was pared by 7 bases and J by 5 bases, with 8 bases of the junction left unmatched. CDR3 nucleotide sequence: TGTGCCAGCAAACGGACTAGTATCGACAATGAGCAGTTCTTC. This codes for CASKRTSIDNEQFF.

The rearrangement uses TRBV5-5 and TRBJ2-1, with no clear D. CDR1 and CDR2 from the germline V gene are SGHKS and YYEKEE (reference sequence). The germline V and J ends were trimmed by 0 bases and 7 bases, with 8 bases remaining between them. The CDR3 length is 13 residues. CDR3 residues: CASSLATVNEQFF. CDR3 bases: TGTGCCAGCAGCTTGGCCACAGTTAATGAGCAGTTCTTC. Full variable domain (rest looked up from reference TRBV5-5 and TRBJ2-1): DAGVTQSPTHLIKTRGQQVTLRCSPISGHKSVSWYQQVLGQGPQFIFQYYEKEERGRGNFPDRFSARQFPNYSSELNVNALLLGDSALYLCASSLATVNEQFFGPGTRLTVL.

The V and J genes are TRBV6-5 and TRBJ1-1, with D perhaps matching TRBD1 (6 bases). The CDR3 totals 15 residues. Trimming shortened V by 2 bases and J by 1 base, and 11 bases separated the two germline ends. The V gene's germline CDR1 is MNHEY and CDR2 SVGAGI. This CDR3 reads CASSYGGTTNTEAFF. DNA of the CDR3: TGTGCCAGCAGTTACGGGGGGACAACGAACACTGAAGCTTTCTTT.

A single count supports this clone. The CDR3 loop reads CASSEGGARTEAFF. CDR3 DNA sequence: TGTGCCAGCAGTGAAGGTGGGGCAAGGACTGAAGCTTTCTTT. The V call is TRBV6-1, the J call TRBJ1-1; D might be TRBD1 (5 bases). The CDR3 consists of 14 residues. Trimming cost V 1 base and J 5 bases, with 11 bases left between them. The germline gives CDR1 MNHNS, CDR2 SASEGT.

The V call is TRBV4-1, the J call TRBJ1-2; 12 nucleotides agree with TRBD1. The CDR3 spans 17 residues. The trim removed 3 bases at V and 4 bases at J, leaving 9 bases unmatched. CDR1 and CDR2 from the germline V gene are MGHRA and YSYEKL. The DNA for the CDR3 is TGCGCCAGCAGCCATTATACCGGGACAGGGGGCACCTATGGCTACACCTTC. Its protein is CASSHYTGTGGTYGYTF.

This chain connects TRBV4-3 to TRBJ2-3, with 15 bases aligning to TRBD2. CDR3 length equals 17 residues. The trim removed 3 bases at V and 6 bases at J, leaving 7 bases unmatched. Germline CDR1 reads LGHNA; CDR2 reads YSLEER. The CDR3 region is CASSQQGLAGGVDTQYF. The CDR3 DNA follows: TGCGCCAGCAGCCAGCAGGGACTAGCGGGAGGCGTGGATACGCAGTATTTT.

The chain combines TRBV6-8 with TRBJ1-4, with D possibly being TRBD1 (6 bases). The V gene's germline CDR1 is MNHGY and CDR2 SAAAGT. This CDR3 region has 20 residues. V lost 5 bases and J 0 bases, leaving 25 bases between the germline ends. The CDR3 DNA follows: TGTGCCAGCAGTCCCACGTGTGGGGGCGGGGGTCTTGCAACTAATGAAAAACTGTTTTTT. It encodes CASSPTCGGGGLATNEKLFF.

The chain uses TRBV7-3 and TRBJ2-5; the D is unclear. With 0 bases removed from V and 1 base from J, the gap between germline ends came to 9 bases. The CDR3 is 15 residues long. CDR1 is SGHTA and CDR2 is FQGTGA in the germline V gene. CDR3 sequence: CASSLTALSQETQYF. The CDR3 coding sequence is TGTGCCAGCAGCTTAACAGCCCTTAGCCAAGAGACCCAGTACTTC.

The chain joins TRBV9 to TRBJ2-6; D tentatively reads TRBD1 or TRBD2 (5 bases each). Germline V CDR1 and CDR2: SGDLS, YYNGEE. This CDR3 spans 19 amino acids. Trimming left V 3 bases short and J 0 bases short, with 19 bases between. The CDR3 sequence is CASSAGNSGRLSGANVLTF. The CDR3, as DNA: TGTGCCAGCAGCGCAGGAAATTCGGGACGACTCTCTGGGGCCAACGTCCTGACTTTC.

The CDR3 loop is CASSFRIGEQYF. CDR3 DNA: TGTGCCAGCAGCTTCCGCATCGGGGAGCAGTACTTC. The chain joins TRBV7-2 to TRBJ2-7; D uncertain. CDR3 length: 12 amino acids. Trimming stripped 3 bases from V and 7 bases from J, with 10 bases between. The germline gives CDR1 SGHTA, CDR2 FQGNSA.

CDR3 amino acids: CASSIVAGETQYF. In DNA form, the CDR3 reads TGTGCCAGTAGTATTGTAGCTGGTGAGACCCAGTACTTC. The rearrangement uses TRBV19 and TRBJ2-5; D uncertain. The germline gives CDR1 LNHDA, CDR2 SQIVND (reference sequence). V gave up 3 bases and J gave up 5 bases, with 10 bases separating them. The CDR3 covers 13 residues.